This TCR beta chain was recovered during a study of beta chain features in type 1 diabetes. The wider study: In age, gender and cell yields, patients were similar to healthy donors. All samples yielded 107,917,701 examined sorted cells. Study-level points and caveats: VDJ junctions in type 1 diabetes patients carried more deletions and fewer insertions. In every one of the four CD4+ subsets, TCRB CDR3s were moderately but significantly shorter in Type 1 diabetes patients. Sequencing of cDNA might inflate the share of cells that strongly express TCR.

Sequencing targeted expressed TCRB transcripts, as all isolated RNA had been reverse transcribed. Sequencing used immunoSEQ multiplex PCR; TCRdb keeps in-frame clones, though not all of them. The sample has 600,000 to 700,000 clones; around 12% are singletons. V lost 1 base, J lost 2 bases, and 11 bases lay in between. The germline CDR1 and CDR2 sequences are SEHNR and FQNEAQ (reference sequence). The CDR3 runs 15 residues. This clone was seen a few times. Its antigen is not known. The chain uses TRBV7-9 and TRBJ1-1; tentatively, D is TRBD1 (5 bases). The sequencing input was naive CD4+ T cells from blood. The source is a man in his thirties or forties with type 1 diabetes. The CDR3 sequence: CASSLVLRGNTEAFF. CDR3 nucleotides: TGTGCCAGCAGCTTAGTCTTAAGGGGCAACACTGAAGCTTTCTTT.